What follows are 26 T cell receptor beta chains derived from one specimen sequenced in a study of CD8 T cells in Susac syndrome. RNA totalling roughly 0.5 to 1 ug underwent reverse transcription with random hexamers. From the immunoSEQ multiplex PCR reads, TCRdb called clonotypes with MiXCR, one entry per CDR3 protein. The sample lists about 440,000 distinct CDR3 sequences, approximately 89% occurring once. Material for sequencing was CD8+ T cells from PBMCs. The receptor source for this set is a human donor with multiple sclerosis.

The chain combines TRBV6-1 with TRBJ1-3; TRBD1 might be the D (6 bases). The CDR3 extends over 19 amino acids. CDR1 MNHNS and CDR2 SASEGT come from the germline V gene. V was shortened by 7 bases and J by 2 bases, with 27 bases between the two germline ends. CDR3 sequence (DNA): TGTGCCAGCACCGCCCTCCGGGTAGACAGGTTGGAAGCTGGAAACACCATATATTTT. Translation: CASTALRVDRLEAGNTIYF.

The rearrangement uses TRBV4-2 and TRBJ2-1, with 10 bases fitting TRBD2. V was clipped by 0 bases and J by 5 bases; unmatched bases: 4. The CDR3 sequence is 16 residues long. Per germline, CDR1 LGHNA and CDR2 YNFKEQ. The CDR3: CASSQESGGVHNEQFF. Written as DNA, the CDR3 is TGTGCCAGCAGCCAAGAAAGCGGGGGGGTCCACAATGAGCAGTTCTTC.

V gene TRBV6-2 or TRBV6-3 combines with J gene TRBJ2-7; D remains unclear. CDR3 length equals 14 residues. In germline, CDR1 is MNHEY, CDR2 SVGEGT. Deletions cut 4 bases from V and 4 bases from J, with 14 bases between. CDR3 amino acids: CASSFSEFKYEQYF. The DNA of the CDR3 is TGTGCCAGCAGTTTCTCGGAGTTTAAGTACGAGCAGTACTTC.

The count of this clonotype is one. This chain connects TRBV27 to TRBJ1-5; a possible D gene is TRBD1 (5 bases). Germline assignment: CDR1 MNHEY and CDR2 SMNVEV (reference sequence). This CDR3 contains 15 residues. V lost 2 bases and J 3 bases, leaving 11 bases between the germline ends. The CDR3 DNA follows: TGTGCCAGCAGTTTAGCCGGACACACCAATCAGCCCCAGCATTTT. It translates to CASSLAGHTNQPQHF.

The chain couples TRBV12-3 or TRBV12-4 to TRBJ2-3; 9 bases fit TRBD2. The CDR3 is 17 residues long. The ends lost 2 bases at V and 6 bases at J; junction bases unmatched: 12. CDR3 loop: CASSLRGLARVGDTQYF. The CDR3 DNA is TGTGCCAGCAGTTTACGGGGACTAGCAAGGGTAGGGGATACGCAGTATTTT.

The chain couples TRBV6-2 or TRBV6-3 to TRBJ2-1; 9 positions match TRBD2. The CDR3 runs to 17 residues. J gave up 8 bases and V 2 bases, and 13 bases lay outside the gene matches. Germline lookup yields CDR1 MNHEY and CDR2 SVGEGT. The DNA for the CDR3 is TGTGCCAGCAGTTACGCGTCTAGCGGGAATTTTGGGGATGAGCAGTTCTTC. Encoded protein: CASSYASSGNFGDEQFF.

The CDR3 DNA is TGTGCCAGCAGTGCCGACCTGGGGGGCTACACCTTC. Translation: CASSADLGGYTF. The chain links TRBV27 to TRBJ1-2; D is undetermined. V lost 5 bases to trimming and J lost 8 bases, with 12 bases between them. Germline V CDR1 and CDR2: MNHEY, SMNVEV (reference sequence). This CDR3 is 12 amino acids long.

This chain uses TRBV7-9 with TRBJ2-3; D gene uncertain. Between the trimmed V and J ends, which lost 4 bases and 6 bases, there was a span of 11 bases. Looked up from germline, CDR1 is SEHNR and CDR2 is FQNEAQ (reference sequence). The CDR3 covers 13 residues. The CDR3 DNA is TGTGCCAGCAGCTCCTCGTCCCAGGATACGCAGTATTTT. Translated, it gives CASSSSSQDTQYF.

This CDR3 is CASIPRDRLYEQYF. CDR3 DNA: TGTGCCAGCATCCCACGGGACAGACTCTACGAGCAGTACTTC. The rearrangement uses TRBV7-9 and TRBJ2-7, with 7 bases identical to TRBD1. Germline CDR1 SEHNR, CDR2 FQNEAQ (reference sequence). V was pared by 7 bases and J by 3 bases, with 9 bases of the junction left unmatched. This CDR3 has 14 residues.

The V and J genes are TRBV19 and TRBJ1-2; D uncertain. The CDR3 is 15 residues long. CDR1 and CDR2 from the germline V gene are LNHDA and SQIVND (reference sequence). V shed 3 bases and J shed 0 bases, with 11 bases lying between them. CDR3 region: CASSIPDLTNYGYTF. Written as DNA, the CDR3 is TGTGCCAGTAGTATCCCGGACCTGACTAACTATGGCTACACCTTC.

This clonotype was seen only a few times. V is TRBV19 and J is TRBJ1-1; D remains unclear. Germline V gene lookup returns CDR1 LNHDA and CDR2 SQIVND (reference sequence). Trimming removed 1 base from V and 4 bases from J, with 10 bases in between. This CDR3 has 14 amino acids. The CDR3, as DNA: TGTGCCAGTAGTATAGTCGGGGTCGGCACTGAAGCTTTCTTT. Protein: CASSIVGVGTEAFF.

This clonotype has more than one count but fewer than ten. The V call is TRBV19, the J call TRBJ2-7; D unresolved. The CDR3 consists of 11 residues. Germline V gene sequence: CDR1 LNHDA, CDR2 SQIVND (reference sequence). The V gene lost 8 bases and the J gene lost 6 bases, with 11 bases spanning the gap. CDR3: CASLAEGEQYF. Written as DNA, the CDR3 is TGTGCCAGTCTGGCCGAAGGCGAGCAGTACTTC.

V and J are TRBV30 and TRBJ2-3, with a tentative D call TRBD1 (5 bases). The CDR3 extends over 13 amino acids. The V and J ends lost 0 bases and 1 base respectively, with 5 bases between them. Germline-derived CDR1 and CDR2 are GTSNPN and SVGIG (reference sequence). The CDR3 region is CAWSVGGTDTQYF. The CDR3 coding sequence is TGTGCCTGGAGTGTAGGGGGCACAGATACGCAGTATTTT.

The rearrangement links TRBV30 to TRBJ1-3; D gene unclear. Per germline, CDR1 GTSNPN and CDR2 SVGIG (reference sequence). This CDR3 is 16 amino acids long. V lost 4 bases and J 0 bases, leaving 16 bases between the germline ends. CDR3 DNA sequence: TGTGCCTGGACTCGAAAGGCCGCCTTCTCTGGAAACACCATATATTTT. Translation gives CAWTRKAAFSGNTIYF.

The chain is built from TRBV4-1 and TRBJ2-3, with D maybe TRBD1 (5 bases). The V end lost 0 bases, the J end lost 2 bases, and 12 bases lay between the germline ends. The CDR3 runs 16 residues. Germline values: CDR1 MGHRA, CDR2 YSYEKL. The CDR3 nucleotides are TGCGCCAGCAGCCAAGAAACAGGTGTGTCCACAGATACGCAGTATTTT. Protein: CASSQETGVSTDTQYF.

The chain employs TRBV27 and TRBJ2-1; TRBD2 agrees at 11 bases. Germline V gene sequence: CDR1 MNHEY, CDR2 SMNVEV (reference sequence). The CDR3 runs to 15 residues. V shed 5 bases, J shed 8 bases, and the junction held 8 bases outside the gene matches. CDR3: CASSPLAGGHDEQFF. The CDR3 region has the DNA TGTGCCAGCAGTCCTTTAGCGGGGGGGCACGATGAGCAGTTCTTC.

This sequence joins TRBV29-1 and TRBJ2-1; 10 bases are shared with TRBD1. Germline V gives CDR1 SQVTM, CDR2 ANQGSEA. With V trimmed by 6 bases and J by 6 bases, 8 bases remained unmatched. The CDR3 has 14 residues. This chain's CDR3 is CSVDDRGLGNEQFF. The CDR3 coding sequence is TGCAGCGTAGACGACAGGGGGCTTGGCAATGAGCAGTTCTTC.

The gene calls are TRBV20-1 and TRBJ1-1, with D maybe TRBD1 (6 bases). The CDR3 is 14 amino acids. The germline gives CDR1 DFQATT, CDR2 SNEGSKA (reference sequence). V was trimmed by 1 base and J by 3 bases, leaving 12 bases between them. The CDR3 loop is CSARVRGEHTEAFF. The DNA of the CDR3 is TGCAGTGCTAGAGTAAGGGGGGAACACACTGAAGCTTTCTTT.

V gene TRBV7-8 combines with J gene TRBJ2-7; D might be TRBD1 or TRBD2, each matching 6 bases. CDR1 and CDR2 (germline): SGHVS, FQNEAQ. V shed 3 bases and J shed 1 base, with 13 bases lying between them. There are 15 residues in the CDR3. In nucleotides, the CDR3 is TGTGCCAGCAGCTTCTTTCGGGGGCCTTCCTACGAGCAGTACTTC. It translates to CASSFFRGPSYEQYF.

This sequence joins TRBV30 and TRBJ2-1; the match to TRBD1 covers 9 bases. Trimming at V came to 2 bases and at J to 8 bases, leaving 7 bases not matched to a gene. The CDR3 is made up of 14 amino acids. CDR1 GTSNPN and CDR2 SVGIG come from the germline V gene (reference sequence). For the CDR3, the DNA is TGTGCCTGGAGTCCTCCCTGGACAGGGGATGAGCAGTTCTTC. Translation gives CAWSPPWTGDEQFF.

This chain connects TRBV27 to TRBJ1-5, with a weak D call TRBD1 (5 bases). CDR3 length: 16 amino acids. The ends were cut back, 0 bases at V and 6 bases at J, with 15 bases in the middle. Germline V gene data show CDR1 as MNHEY and CDR2 as SMNVEV (reference sequence). CDR3 protein: CASSLSGQGIGQPQHF. The CDR3 region has the DNA TGTGCCAGCAGTTTATCAGGGCAGGGAATAGGTCAGCCCCAGCATTTT.

J is TRBJ2-1 and V is TRBV4-1, with 10 bases that match TRBD2. This CDR3 has 17 amino acids. The germline V gene encodes CDR1 MGHRA and CDR2 YSYEKL. J lost 8 bases, V lost 0 bases, and 10 bases had no gene match. DNA for the CDR3: TGCGCCAGCAGCCAAGATGTCGCTAGCGGGAGTTGGGATGAGCAGTTCTTC. Its translation: CASSQDVASGSWDEQFF.

The sample holds one count of this clonotype. V and J are TRBV25-1 and TRBJ2-7; 8 bases match TRBD2. J lost 6 bases, V lost 2 bases, and 9 bases had no gene match. This CDR3 has 15 residues. Germline CDR1 MGHDK, CDR2 SYGVNS. The CDR3 region is CASSEIPHSGGEQYF. The CDR3 bases are TGTGCCAGCAGTGAAATCCCCCACAGCGGGGGCGAGCAGTACTTC.

This rearrangement joins TRBV11-2 to TRBJ2-7, with a weak D call TRBD2 (6 bases). Germline loops: CDR1 SGHAT, CDR2 FQNNGV. Trimming stripped 6 bases from V and 3 bases from J, with 12 bases between. The CDR3 runs to 13 residues. Here the CDR3 reads CASSLGTLYEQYF. In DNA, the CDR3 is TGTGCCAGCAGTTTGGGGACTCTCTACGAGCAGTACTTC.

This chain links TRBV30 with TRBJ2-7, with D maybe TRBD1 (6 bases). Germline V gene sequence: CDR1 GTSNPN, CDR2 SVGIG (reference sequence). This CDR3 spans 13 amino acids. Trimming cost V 3 bases and J 2 bases, with 11 bases left between them. The CDR3 nucleotides are TGTGCCTGGAGGGTGACAGGCCCCTACGAGCAGTACTTC. Translating gives CAWRVTGPYEQYF. Using reference TRBV30 and TRBJ2-7 for the parts outside the CDR3, the full variable domain is SQTIHQWPATLVQPVGSPLSLECTVEGTSNPNLYWYRQAAGRGLQLLFYSVGIGQISSEVPQNLSASRPQDRQFILSSKKLLLSDSGFYLCAWRVTGPYEQYFGPGTRLTVT.

The chain uses TRBV10-3 and TRBJ2-7; no reliable D call. The CDR3 runs to 13 residues. Trimming pared 3 bases from V and 5 bases from J, leaving 11 bases between. The germline CDR1 and CDR2 sequences are ENHRY and SYGVKD. The CDR3 here is CAISDRTAHEQYF. CDR3 DNA: TGTGCCATCAGTGACCGGACCGCCCACGAGCAGTACTTC.